Each of the 12 T cell receptor beta chains below was sequenced from the same sample in a study of blood T cell repertoires in COVID-19. Assay: immunoSEQ multiplex PCR; the TCRdb copy retains only in-frame clones and omits some. Of around 36,000 clones listed, roughly nine tenths are singletons. Material: peripheral blood. These receptors were collected from a human donor in a cohort sampled during active COVID-19.

This clone was seen once. V usage is TRBV7-2 and J usage is TRBJ2-3; D is possibly TRBD2 (5 bases). Germline CDR1 SGHTA, CDR2 FQGNSA. The CDR3 contains 13 residues. The V gene lost 7 bases and the J gene lost 4 bases, with 12 bases spanning the gap. CDR3: CASTHGSADTQYF. CDR3 sequence (DNA): TGTGCCAGCACCCACGGTAGCGCAGATACGCAGTATTTT.

V usage is TRBV6-2 or TRBV6-3 and J usage is TRBJ2-5, with TRBD1 matching 7 bases. Germline assignment: CDR1 MNHEY and CDR2 SVGEGT. The J segment lost 2 bases and the V segment lost 4 bases, leaving 1 base of the junction unmatched. The CDR3 loop spans 13 amino acids. CDR3 loop: CASSWGQQETQYF. The CDR3 DNA sequence: TGTGCCAGCAGTTGGGGACAGCAAGAGACCCAGTACTTC.

The CDR3 protein is CASSLGGTGTNEKLFF. DNA for the CDR3: TGCGCCAGCAGCTTGGGCGGGACAGGGACTAATGAAAAACTGTTTTTT. This chain links TRBV5-1 with TRBJ1-4, with 9 bases lining up with TRBD1. This CDR3 comprises 16 residues. Germline V CDR1 and CDR2: SGHRS, YFSETQ. Trimming cost V 0 bases and J 2 bases; bases outside gene matches: 2.

The chain couples TRBV7-2 to TRBJ2-7; 8 bases fit TRBD1. The ends lost 5 bases at V and 4 bases at J; junction bases unmatched: 7. This CDR3 is 14 amino acids long. Germline V gene sequence: CDR1 SGHTA, CDR2 FQGNSA. The CDR3 is CASSDRNRGYEQYF. The CDR3 nucleotides read TGTGCCAGCAGCGATAGAAACAGGGGGTACGAGCAGTACTTC.

V and J are TRBV5-1 and TRBJ2-7, with D tentatively TRBD1 (6 bases). V was pared by 2 bases and J by 4 bases, with 13 bases between. This CDR3 region has 14 residues. The V gene's germline CDR1 is SGHRS and CDR2 YFSETQ. CDR3 coding DNA: TGCGCCAGCAGCTTTGGTACAGGGCGGTACGAGCAGTACTTC. It yields the protein CASSFGTGRYEQYF.

The V gene is TRBV4-3, the J gene TRBJ2-1; 11 bases are shared with TRBD2. V trimming: 3 bases; J trimming: 6 bases; junction bases outside the gene matches: 4. CDR1 is LGHNA, CDR2 YSLEER, per germline. The CDR3 totals 15 residues. Here the CDR3 reads CASSQGSGRANEQFF. CDR3 nucleotides: TGCGCCAGCAGCCAGGGTAGCGGGAGGGCCAATGAGCAGTTCTTC.

The chain employs TRBV28 and TRBJ2-7; TRBD1 might be the D (6 bases). The CDR3 has 14 residues. The germline V gene encodes CDR1 MDHEN and CDR2 SYDVKM. V lost 3 bases and J 2 bases, leaving 11 bases between the germline ends. The CDR3 loop is CASSFEGHPYEQYF. CDR3 coding DNA: TGTGCCAGCAGTTTTGAGGGACACCCCTACGAGCAGTACTTC.

V and J are TRBV21-1 and TRBJ2-7; the table's D gene call, TRBD2, was not cross checked with the DNA. TRBV21-1 is shown as a pseudogene. The CDR3 has 13 amino acids. Here the CDR3 reads CARTRDLSYEQYF. Written as DNA, the CDR3 is TGTGCCAGGACTCGGGACTTATCTTACGAGCAGTACTTC.

This chain uses TRBV27 with TRBJ2-2; TRBD2 is a possible D gene (6 bases). The CDR3 is 17 residues long. Trimming took off 6 bases at V and 0 bases at J, with 17 bases between the two ends. Germline CDR1 and CDR2: MNHEY and SMNVEV (reference sequence). This CDR3 is CASSLGWGDANTGELFF. The CDR3 DNA reads as TGTGCCAGCAGCTTAGGATGGGGGGATGCGAACACCGGGGAGCTGTTTTTT.

The rearrangement uses TRBV2 and TRBJ1-1, with no clear D. Germline V lookup: CDR1 SNHLY, CDR2 FYNNEI. CDR3 length: 13 amino acids. The germline V and J ends were trimmed by 4 bases and 4 bases, with 10 bases remaining between them. CDR3 in amino acids: CASSVTGGTEAFF. CDR3 nucleotides: TGTGCCAGCAGTGTTACGGGAGGCACTGAAGCTTTCTTT.

The CDR3 reads CASDGGGAAESYNEQFF. The CDR3 DNA follows: TGTGCCAGCGACGGCGGGGGGGCCGCGGAGTCCTACAATGAGCAGTTCTTC. V and J are TRBV14 and TRBJ2-1; 9 positions match TRBD2. This CDR3 has 17 residues. Unmatched junction bases numbered 12, after V lost 8 bases and J lost 1 base. CDR1 is SGHDN and CDR2 is FVKESK in the germline V gene.

The chain combines TRBV6-4 with TRBJ2-7; TRBD1 aligns across 9 bases. This CDR3 region has 19 residues. The germline V gene encodes CDR1 MRHNA and CDR2 SNTAGT. J was trimmed by 1 base and V by 7 bases; bases with no gene match: 20. The CDR3 loop reads CASTQGPGQGPFFSYEQYF. In nucleotides, the CDR3 is TGTGCCAGCACTCAAGGGCCGGGACAGGGCCCCTTTTTTTCCTACGAGCAGTACTTC.